This TCR beta chain appears in the sequencing data of a study of blood T cells in healthy people across ages. Study-level points and caveats: Leaving the PBMCs unsorted stopped any conclusive comparison of naive versus antigen-experienced cells. Shifts in expanded clonotypes may have been confounded by donor CMV status, which was unknown.

This CDR3 has 15 amino acids. CDR1 and CDR2 (germline): SGHTA, FQGNSA. Trimming pared 5 bases from V and 0 bases from J, leaving 14 bases between. Through a sample-barcoded 5' primer and a J-beta primer mix, a second PCR was run for about 7 to 12 cycles. TCRdb fed the 5' RACE reads into MiXCR, producing one record per CDR3 protein. Of some 320,000 distinct CDR3 sequences listed, 25% to 30% are singletons. As regards this clonotype: Its antigen remains unknown.

There were at least 5.5 micrograms of total RNA extracted from every sample. The sequenced sample was blood. V is TRBV7-2 and J is TRBJ2-7, with D possibly matching TRBD2 (6 bases). This TCR was recovered from a woman aged 70 to 79 in good health. The CDR3 protein is CASSPPGVYSYEQYF. In DNA, the CDR3 is TGTGCCAGCAGCCCCCCGGGGGTGTACTCCTACGAGCAGTACTTC. Combining the CDR3 with reference TRBV7-2 and TRBJ2-7 gives the whole variable domain GAGVSQSPSNKVTEKGKDVELRCDPISGHTALYWYRQSLGQGLEFLIYFQGNSAPDKSGLPSDRFSAERTGGSVSTLTIQRTQQEDSAVYLCASSPPGVYSYEQYFGPGTRLTVT.